Following are 30 T cell receptor beta chains from one sample sequenced in a study of blood T cell repertoires in COVID-19 (TCRdb year 2020). The method was the immunoSEQ multiplex PCR assay. TCRdb retrieved this table from immuneACCESS and kept in-frame rearrangements only. Not all clones are present; in checked studies, unresolved V genes account for under half, and no reason is known for the remainder. This sample comprises about 57,000 clones, roughly 82% of them detected only once. 8.2% of the sample rests with the top ten. Source material: peripheral blood. These receptors all come from a woman of 80 years or more with acute or convalescent COVID-19.

This chain joins TRBV27 and TRBJ1-1; D might be TRBD1 (5 bases). Germline assignment: CDR1 MNHEY and CDR2 SMNVEV (reference sequence). This CDR3 comprises 14 residues. Trimming removed 2 bases at V and 4 bases at J, with 11 bases between. The CDR3 spells CASSLGQGSTEAFF. CDR3 in DNA: TGTGCCAGCAGTTTAGGGCAGGGAAGCACTGAAGCTTTCTTT.

This sequence joins TRBV5-5 and TRBJ2-1, with a weak D call TRBD2 (5 bases). The CDR3 has 15 residues. Trimming removed 2 bases from V and 0 bases from J, with 9 bases in between. CDR1 and CDR2 from the germline V gene are SGHKS and YYEKEE (reference sequence). CDR3 sequence: CASSLERSSYNEQFF. The CDR3 DNA follows: TGTGCCAGCAGCTTAGAGCGGAGCTCCTACAATGAGCAGTTCTTC. The whole variable domain, remainder taken from reference TRBV5-5 and TRBJ2-1, is DAGVTQSPTHLIKTRGQQVTLRCSPISGHKSVSWYQQVLGQGPQFIFQYYEKEERGRGNFPDRFSARQFPNYSSELNVNALLLGDSALYLCASSLERSSYNEQFFGPGTRLTVL.

The table lists this clone with a count of one. The V and J genes are TRBV7-9 and TRBJ2-5; D is possibly TRBD1 (6 bases). V gave up 0 bases and J gave up 5 bases, with 7 bases separating them. The CDR3 runs 13 residues. CDR1 SEHNR and CDR2 FQNEAQ come from the germline V gene (reference sequence). In nucleotides, the CDR3 is TGTGCCAGCAGCTTAGCGGGGGCGGAGACCCAGTACTTC. It translates to CASSLAGAETQYF.

The chain employs TRBV13 and TRBJ2-2; D may be TRBD2 (6 bases). CDR3 length: 16 residues. V was clipped by 5 bases and J by 5 bases, with 18 bases between them. Germline V CDR1 and CDR2: PRHDT, FYEKMQ (reference sequence). DNA of the CDR3: TGTGCCAGCAGCGCGCGGGGCGCAGTCAAGACCGGGGAGCTGTTTTTT. As protein: CASSARGAVKTGELFF.

This clone was counted many times. The chain couples TRBV15 to TRBJ2-3; 8 nucleotides line up with TRBD2. There are 14 residues in the CDR3. Per germline, CDR1 LNHNV and CDR2 YYDKDF (reference sequence). V lost 4 bases and J lost 6; bases outside the gene matches: 6. CDR3 bases: TGTGCCACCAGCATGCTAGCGGGTACCGATACGCAGTATTTT. It codes for CATSMLAGTDTQYF.

The chain uses TRBV7-3 and TRBJ2-1; 11 bases align to TRBD2. The CDR3 is made up of 18 amino acids. With V trimmed by 5 bases and J by 8 bases, 17 bases remained unmatched. Per germline, CDR1 SGHTA and CDR2 FQGTGA. The CDR3 nucleotides are TGTGCCAGCAGCGCCGGCCCCCTAGCGGGAGGTCGTAGAGATGAGCAGTTCTTC. As protein: CASSAGPLAGGRRDEQFF.

DNA for the CDR3: TGTGCCAGCAGCTTAGTCCCTACTAGCGGGATGACCCAAGAGACCCAGTACTTC. This sequence encodes CASSLVPTSGMTQETQYF. The J gene is TRBJ2-5, the V gene TRBV7-6, with 10 bases matching TRBD2. The CDR3 sequence is 18 residues long. CDR1 and CDR2 (germline): SGHVS, FNYEAQ. Trimming cost V 1 base and J 1 base; bases outside gene matches: 9.

The chain links TRBV28 to TRBJ2-7, with TRBD1 matching 9 bases. Unmatched junction bases numbered 6, after V lost 6 bases and J lost 3 bases. Per the germline V gene, CDR1 is MDHEN and CDR2 is SYDVKM. CDR3 size: 14 residues. The CDR3 protein is CASRSDRGDYEQYF. Here the CDR3 DNA reads TGTGCCAGCAGGTCGGACAGGGGTGACTACGAGCAGTACTTC.

The rearrangement uses TRBV7-2 and TRBJ1-1; TRBD1 might be the D (5 bases). CDR3 size: 15 residues. Germline values: CDR1 SGHTA, CDR2 FQGNSA. Trimming stripped 3 bases from V and 6 bases from J, with 17 bases between. Here the CDR3 DNA reads TGTGCCAGCAGCTTCGAACCCCGGGACTTCGCTGAAGCTTTCTTT. Translation: CASSFEPRDFAEAFF. Looking up the rest from reference TRBV7-2 and TRBJ1-1 gives the full variable domain: GAGVSQSPSNKVTEKGKDVELRCDPISGHTALYWYRQSLGQGLEFLIYFQGNSAPDKSGLPSDRFSAERTGGSVSTLTIQRTQQEDSAVYLCASSFEPRDFAEAFFGQGTRLTVV.

This clone has more than one count but fewer than ten. J is TRBJ1-6 and V is TRBV11-2; D perhaps matches TRBD1 (6 bases). Trimming removed 0 bases at V and 5 bases at J, with 14 bases between. CDR1 and CDR2 from the germline V gene are SGHAT and FQNNGV. This CDR3 has 17 residues. The CDR3 spells CASSLDWRGGNNSPLHF. In DNA, the CDR3 is TGTGCCAGCAGCTTAGATTGGAGGGGGGGGAATAATTCACCCCTCCACTTT.

V is TRBV5-1 and J is TRBJ2-7; 9 bases align to TRBD1. Germline V gene lookup returns CDR1 SGHRS and CDR2 YFSETQ. V was pared by 5 bases and J by 6 bases, with 3 bases of the junction left unmatched. The length of the CDR3 is 12 residues. CDR3 sequence reads: CASRGTGIEQYF. DNA for the CDR3: TGCGCCAGCAGGGGGACAGGGATCGAGCAGTACTTC.

CDR3 nucleotide sequence: TGTGCCAGCAGTGCCCGTTCTTTGCTGAGCGCTGAAGCTTTCTTT. Translated: CASSARSLLSAEAFF. The chain is built from TRBV2 and TRBJ1-1; D is unclear. The CDR3 runs 15 residues. V lost 4 bases and J 6 bases, leaving 18 bases between the germline ends. Germline CDR1 reads SNHLY; CDR2 reads FYNNEI.

The chain recombines TRBV19 with TRBJ2-7, with TRBD1 as a possible D gene (5 bases). V was clipped by 6 bases and J by 3 bases, with 9 bases between them. Looked up from germline, CDR1 is LNHDA and CDR2 is SQIVND (reference sequence). This CDR3 comprises 12 residues. CDR3 residues: CASRGRDYEQYF. CDR3 nucleotide sequence: TGTGCCAGTAGAGGCAGGGACTACGAGCAGTACTTC.

The chain uses TRBV9 and TRBJ1-4; D possibly corresponds to TRBD1 (6 bases). Trimming stripped 0 bases from V and 8 bases from J, with 11 bases between. The CDR3 is made up of 14 amino acids. CDR1 and CDR2 (germline): SGDLS, YYNGEE. The CDR3 region is CASSVEVRGEKLFF. The CDR3 bases are TGTGCCAGCAGCGTAGAGGTCAGGGGCGAAAAACTGTTTTTT.

This chain joins TRBV11-2 and TRBJ1-1; 7 bases fit TRBD1. The CDR3 sequence is 16 residues long. Germline-derived CDR1 and CDR2 are SGHAT and FQNNGV. The V gene end was trimmed by 4 bases and the J gene end by 4 bases; junction bases not matched to a gene: 12. The CDR3 loop reads CASSYESTGISTEAFF. As DNA, the CDR3 is TGTGCCAGCAGCTACGAGTCGACAGGGATCAGCACTGAAGCTTTCTTT. The full variable domain, completed using reference TRBV11-2 and TRBJ1-1, is EAGVAQSPRYKIIEKRQSVAFWCNPISGHATLYWYQQILGQGPKLLIQFQNNGVVDDSQLPKDRFSAERLKGVDSTLKIQPAKLEDSAVYLCASSYESTGISTEAFFGQGTRLTVV.

The chain recombines TRBV5-1 with TRBJ2-3, with TRBD2 identical over 8 bases. Germline trimming cut 1 base from V and 5 bases from J; bases unmatched to any gene: 3. The CDR3 loop spans 14 amino acids. Germline CDR1 and CDR2: SGHRS and YFSETQ. CDR3 sequence (DNA): TGCGCCAGCAGCTTGCGTCTAGCGGGAGATACGCAGTATTTT. This gives the protein CASSLRLAGDTQYF. The whole variable domain, filled in from reference TRBV5-1 and TRBJ2-3, reads KAGVTQTPRYLIKTRGQQVTLSCSPISGHRSVSWYQQTPGQGLQFLFEYFSETQRNKGNFPGRFSGRQFSNSRSEMNVSTLELGDSALYLCASSLRLAGDTQYFGPGTRLTVL.

The chain recombines TRBV7-9 with TRBJ1-4, with D possibly being TRBD1 (5 bases). This CDR3 has 14 amino acids. The V gene's germline CDR1 is SEHNR and CDR2 FQNEAQ (reference sequence). Trimming left V 1 base short and J 7 bases short, with 10 bases between. The CDR3 reads CASSLGREAEKLFF. In nucleotides, the CDR3 is TGTGCCAGCAGCTTAGGCAGGGAGGCTGAAAAACTGTTTTTT.

The chain uses TRBV5-1 and TRBJ2-1; 9 positions agree with TRBD2. The CDR3 sequence is 14 residues long. CDR1 is SGHRS, CDR2 YFSETQ, per germline. J lost 7 bases, V lost 0 bases, and 2 bases had no gene match. This CDR3 is CASSLGREGNEQFF. CDR3 sequence (DNA): TGCGCCAGCAGCTTGGGGCGGGAGGGGAATGAGCAGTTCTTC.

The chain links TRBV19 to TRBJ2-5, with D uncertain. CDR1 LNHDA and CDR2 SQIVND come from the germline V gene (reference sequence). V lost 5 bases to trimming and J lost 4 bases, with 11 bases between them. The CDR3 spans 13 residues. DNA for the CDR3: TGTGCCAGTAGTGTAGGTTCTTTAGAGACCCAGTACTTC. It encodes CASSVGSLETQYF.

The chain employs TRBV3-1 (or the pseudogene TRBV3-2) and TRBJ1-2; D is unclear. From germline, CDR1 is LGHDT and CDR2 YNNKEL (reference sequence). Trimming took 4 bases from V and 4 from J, leaving 13 bases between them. There are 14 residues in the CDR3. The CDR3 nucleotides read TGTGCCAGCAGCCCCCAGGCCGGCACCTATGGCTACACCTTC. Amino acid sequence: CASSPQAGTYGYTF.

The genes are TRBV11-1 and TRBJ1-2, with 8 positions matching TRBD1. The germline gives CDR1 SGHAT, CDR2 FQDESV (reference sequence). The J segment lost 2 bases and the V segment lost 5 bases, leaving 4 bases of the junction unmatched. The length of the CDR3 is 14 residues. The chain's CDR3 is CASSDRGYNYGYTF. DNA for the CDR3: TGTGCCAGCAGCGACAGGGGATACAACTATGGCTACACCTTC.

The V and J genes are TRBV5-6 and TRBJ2-1; TRBD2 might be the D (6 bases). The length of the CDR3 is 16 residues. V was shortened by 5 bases and J by 1 base, with 16 bases between the two germline ends. CDR1 is SGHDT and CDR2 is YYEEEE in the germline V gene. As DNA, the CDR3 is TGTGCCAGCAGTTGGGACCTCGGGGGTTCCTACAATGAGCAGTTCTTC. Residues: CASSWDLGGSYNEQFF.

The chain joins TRBV27 to TRBJ2-3; 7 nucleotides match TRBD1. Germline V CDR1 and CDR2: MNHEY, SMNVEV (reference sequence). This CDR3 has 14 residues. After removal of 3 bases from V and 6 bases from J, the junction contained 6 bases not matched to a gene. CDR3 DNA sequence: TGTGCCAGCAGTTTTCGACAGGGTGGGGATACGCAGTATTTT. Translating it yields CASSFRQGGDTQYF.

This sequence joins TRBV7-2 and TRBJ2-1, with 11 bases fitting TRBD2. CDR3 size: 14 residues. Per the germline V gene, CDR1 is SGHTA and CDR2 is FQGNSA. V was pared by 1 base and J by 12 bases, with 5 bases of the junction left unmatched. Written as DNA, the CDR3 is TGTGCCAGCAGCTTAGAGGGACTAGCGGAGTTGCAGTTCTTC. Its translation: CASSLEGLAELQFF.

This rearrangement joins TRBV6-6 to TRBJ1-6, with no clear D. V was trimmed by 3 bases and J by 4 bases, leaving 7 bases between them. CDR1 and CDR2 from the germline V gene are MNHNY and SVGAGI (reference sequence). The CDR3 runs 14 residues. CDR3 sequence (DNA): TGTGCCAGCAGTTATACAGCTTATAATTCACCCCTCCACTTT. It translates to CASSYTAYNSPLHF.

The chain joins TRBV3-1 (or the pseudogene TRBV3-2) to TRBJ1-6; 7 nucleotides agree with TRBD1. Germline V CDR1 and CDR2: LGHDT, YNNKEL (reference sequence). Trimming took 4 bases from V and 5 from J; bases not matched to a gene: 11. The CDR3 runs to 17 residues. The CDR3 DNA sequence: TGTGCCAGCAGCCGGAGACAGGGCCCTATAGATAATTCACCCCTCCACTTT. Amino acids: CASSRRQGPIDNSPLHF.

The genes are TRBV19 and TRBJ2-3, with 10 bases lining up with TRBD1. This CDR3 region has 14 residues. Per germline, CDR1 LNHDA and CDR2 SQIVND (reference sequence). The V gene end was trimmed by 3 bases and the J gene end by 7 bases; junction bases not matched to a gene: 4. The CDR3 loop reads CASSMTGGRNTQYF. In DNA form, the CDR3 reads TGTGCCAGTAGTATGACAGGGGGCCGGAATACGCAGTATTTT.

This clone showed up just a few times. The V call is TRBV7-6, the J call TRBJ2-1; TRBD1 matches at 12 bases. Germline V CDR1 and CDR2: SGHVS, FNYEAQ. This CDR3 contains 15 residues. V dropped 0 bases and J dropped 8; count of bases not matched to a gene: 2. The CDR3 bases are TGTGCCAGCAGCTTAGCGGGACAGGGGGCATATGAGCAGTTCTTC. Its translation is CASSLAGQGAYEQFF.

The V call is TRBV5-1, the J call TRBJ2-7; D may be TRBD1 (7 bases). There are 14 residues in the CDR3. In germline, CDR1 is SGHRS, CDR2 YFSETQ. Trimming removed 4 bases from V and 5 bases from J, with 16 bases in between. The CDR3 nucleotides are TGCGCCAGCAGCAGTAGACAGGGCGGGAACGAGCAGTACTTC. This gives the protein CASSSRQGGNEQYF.

This clone was seen only a few times. The chain recombines TRBV3-1 (or the pseudogene TRBV3-2) with TRBJ2-3; D remains ambiguous. Per germline, CDR1 LGHDT and CDR2 YNNKEL (reference sequence). This CDR3 region has 12 residues. V was trimmed by 3 bases and J by 3 bases, leaving 4 bases between them. The CDR3 DNA reads as TGTGCCAGCAGCCACAGGACAGATACGCAGTATTTT. Translation: CASSHRTDTQYF.